Sequencing of this TCR beta chain was carried out in a study of early T cells in non-severe SARS-CoV-2 infection. The ends were cut back, 6 bases at V and 6 bases at J, with 19 bases in the middle. This CDR3 comprises 14 residues. The germline V gene has CDR1 SQVTM and CDR2 ANQGSEA. This clonotype has ten or more counts. No antigen is known for it. Study-wide results and limits: VDJdb matching skewed toward anti-spike CD8 responses, missing private and CD4 specificities.

Unique molecular identifier tags were affixed to discrete cDNA molecules. TCRdb analysed the 5' RACE reads with MiXCR anew, one entry per CDR3 protein. The data contain more than 20,000 distinct CDR3 sequences, about 4% of them seen just once; the ten biggest clones take up approximately 4.4%. The sequencing sample was made of whole blood. The TCR sequence derives from an adult who was a healthcare worker with PCR-confirmed SARS-CoV-2 infection or an uninfected control (not recorded which). The chain combines TRBV29-1 with TRBJ2-3; D is possibly TRBD1 or TRBD2 (6 bases each). CDR3: CSVLGGTGADTQYF. DNA for the CDR3: TGCAGCGTCTTAGGGGGGACGGGAGCTGATACGCAGTATTTT.